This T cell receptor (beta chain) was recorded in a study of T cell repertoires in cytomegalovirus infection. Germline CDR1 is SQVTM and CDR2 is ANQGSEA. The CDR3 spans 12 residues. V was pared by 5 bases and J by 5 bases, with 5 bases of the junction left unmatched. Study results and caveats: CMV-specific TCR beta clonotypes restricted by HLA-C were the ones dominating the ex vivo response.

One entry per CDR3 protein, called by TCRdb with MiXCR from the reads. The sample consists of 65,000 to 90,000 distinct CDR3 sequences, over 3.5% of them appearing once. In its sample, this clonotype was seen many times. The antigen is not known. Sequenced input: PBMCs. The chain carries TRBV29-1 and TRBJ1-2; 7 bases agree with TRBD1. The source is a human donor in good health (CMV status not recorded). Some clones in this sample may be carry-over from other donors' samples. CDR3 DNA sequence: TGCAGCGTTTCGACAGGGCCATATGGCTACACCTTC. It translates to CSVSTGPYGYTF.